A selection of T cell receptor beta chains follows, all from one sample in a study of shared clonotypes between healthy human individuals. This table comes from immunoSEQ multiplex PCR, and its TCRdb copy is limited to in-frame clones, with some not included. The sample consists of approximately 720,000 clones, approximately 90% of them appearing once. The source material was naive CD8+ T cells sorted from blood. The receptors stem from a man aged 30-40 years in good health. The CDR3 runs from the conserved cysteine through the conserved F or W. D genes are given only for firm matches. Only some rows state a clone size, as once, few, many or a class for expanded clones.

TRBV19	-	-	TRBJ1-5	CASSISPTRYSNQPQHF	TGTGCCAGTAGTATCTCCCCGACCCGTTATAGCAATCAGCCCCAGCATTTT
TRBV11-2	TRBD2	few	TRBJ2-1	CASSLGGDYNEQFF	TGTGCCAGCAGCTTGGGAGGGGACTACAATGAGCAGTTCTTC
TRBV4-3	-	-	TRBJ2-5	CASSRVQGETQYF	TGCGCCAGCAGCCGAGTACAAGGGGAGACCCAGTACTTC
TRBV9	-	once	TRBJ2-3	CASSVALLGRTQYF	TGTGCCAGCAGCGTAGCCTTGTTAGGGCGTACGCAGTATTTT
TRBV27	TRBD2	-	TRBJ2-1	CASSYAPGGEGSYNEQFF	TGTGCCAGCAGTTACGCACCTGGGGGGGAGGGCTCCTACAATGAGCAGTTCTTC
TRBV7-2	-	-	TRBJ1-1	CASSVGRGQMNTEAFF	TGTGCCAGCAGCGTAGGGCGCGGACAGATGAACACTGAAGCTTTCTTT
TRBV27	TRBD2	-	TRBJ2-3	CASSFPSGSGTDTQYF	TGTGCCAGCAGTTTCCCTAGCGGGAGCGGAACGGATACGCAGTATTTT
TRBV2	-	once	TRBJ2-5	CASRTGRTQETQYF	TGTGCCAGCAGGACGGGACGGACCCAAGAGACCCAGTACTTC
TRBV29-1	TRBD1	-	TRBJ2-5	CSVQGRVETQYF	TGCAGCGTACAGGGGAGAGTGGAGACCCAGTACTTC
TRBV28	TRBD2	-	TRBJ2-7	CASARLADSYEQYF	TGTGCCAGCGCCCGACTAGCGGACTCCTACGAGCAGTACTTC